Included here is one T cell receptor beta chain sequence, with context. This sample was included in a study of sequential checkpoint blockade in melanoma. Trimming removed 3 bases from V and 5 bases from J; junction bases left unmatched: 6. The CDR3 contains 14 residues. CDR1 and CDR2 from the germline V gene are MNHEY and SMNVEV (reference sequence). The treatment here: randomized to nivolumab then ipilimumab (arm A) or the reverse (arm B). Assay used: immunoSEQ multiplex PCR; TCRdb lists only in-frame clones, some missing. The repertoire holds about 21,000 clones, with 80% to 90% as singletons. This receptor was taken from a human donor with melanoma. The rearrangement links TRBV27 to TRBJ2-7; 8 positions agree with TRBD2. This sample comprised CD8+ T cells sorted from blood (inferred from file names), obtained from a patient given nivolumab and ipilimumab in sequence. As DNA, the CDR3 is TGTGCCAGCAGTTTTCTGGGACTAGGCCACGAGCAGTACTTC. Encoded protein: CASSFLGLGHEQYF.